The rows below give T cell receptor beta chains drawn from one sample of a study of CD8 T cells in ankylosing spondylitis. Each CDR3 protein is one row after TCRdb ran MiXCR on the 5' RACE reads. The repertoire holds under 300,000 distinct CDR3 sequences, with over 9.5% as singletons. Sequencing used blood, either unsorted or a sorted T cell fraction (not recorded which). Receptor source: a male donor with ankylosing spondylitis or in good health (not recorded which). CDR3s include the opening cysteine and the closing phenylalanine or tryptophan. A D gene is named only where the DNA matches it firmly. The size entry is marked missing in some rows and otherwise reads once, few, many or a size class.

V,J,length,size,D,DNA,CDR3
TRBV9,TRBJ2-3,13,few,NA,TGTGCCAGCAGCGACTCGACAGGAAGGGATGTGTATTTT,CASSDSTGRDVYF
TRBV9,TRBJ2-1,15,few,TRBD1,TGTGCCAGCAGCGCCGGGACAGGGGGATACAATGAGCAGTTCTTC,CASSAGTGGYNEQFF
TRBV9,TRBJ2-2,14,many,NA,TGTGCCAGCAGCGTAGGCACTAACACCGGGGAGCTGTTTTTT,CASSVGTNTGELFF
TRBV29-1,TRBJ2-2,13,many,NA,TGCAGCGTAGGGCAGGGGTTTATCGGGGAGCTGTTTTTT,CSVGQGFIGELFF
TRBV3-1,TRBJ2-1,11,many,NA,TGTGCCAGCCGGGTTTACAATGAGCAGTTCTTC,CASRVYNEQFF
TRBV30,TRBJ1-6,15,NA,NA,TGTGCCTGGACAAACTTACAGGGCTCGAATTCACCCCTCCACTTT,CAWTNLQGSNSPLHF
TRBV5-1,TRBJ2-7,15,many,TRBD2,TGCGCCAGCAGCTTACAAGCGGGAGGCACCTACGAGCAGTACTTC,CASSLQAGGTYEQYF
TRBV6-1,TRBJ1-5,16,many,NA,TGTGCCAGCGCCCCCTTGGACGCTCGGAGTAATCAGCCCCAGCATTTT,CASAPLDARSNQPQHF
TRBV24-1,TRBJ2-2,12,many,NA,TGTGCCACCTCCTCGAACACCGGGGAGCTGTTTTTT,CATSSNTGELFF
TRBV5-1,TRBJ1-1,14,many,NA,TGCGCCAGCAAGCTGGGAATGACTGGAACTGAAGCTTTCTTT,CASKLGMTGTEAFF
TRBV6-1,TRBJ2-3,16,NA,TRBD2,TGTGCCAGCATATCCAGCGGGAGGTCCAGCACAGATACGCAGTATTTT,CASISSGRSSTDTQYF
TRBV5-1,TRBJ2-1,17,many,TRBD2,TGCGCCAGCAGGGAAAGGGCGGGAGGACCCCAGGACAATGAGCAGTTCTTC,CASRERAGGPQDNEQFF
TRBV7-2,TRBJ1-6,15,few,NA,TGTGCCAGCAGACCGACAGGAGCTTCAAATTCACCCCTCCACTTT,CASRPTGASNSPLHF
TRBV6-1,TRBJ1-5,14,few,NA,TGTGCCAGCAGTGAAGGGGCGGGGAATCAGCCCCAGCATTTT,CASSEGAGNQPQHF
TRBV21-1,TRBJ2-3,16,many,NA,TGTGCCAGCAGCCCCGAACCGGACAGAAGCACAGATACGCAGTATTTT,CASSPEPDRSTDTQYF
TRBV24-1,TRBJ2-3,13,many,TRBD1,TGTGCCACCGGGACAGGGAAGGGAGATACGCAGTATTTT,CATGTGKGDTQYF
TRBV12-5,TRBJ1-5,14,many,NA,TGTGCTAGTGGTTTGGCGGTCGATAATCAGCCCCAGCATTTT,CASGLAVDNQPQHF
TRBV5-1,TRBJ1-4,14,NA,NA,TGCGCCAGCAGCTCCTACGGACAGATTGAAAAACTGTTTTTT,CASSSYGQIEKLFF
TRBV7-2,TRBJ1-1,14,many,NA,TGTGCCAGCAGCAGAGAGGCCAGCAACACTGAAGCTTTCTTT,CASSREASNTEAFF
TRBV4-1,TRBJ2-7,15,many,NA,TGCGCCAGCAGCCAAACACAGGGCCCACCCTACGAGCAGTACTTC,CASSQTQGPPYEQYF
TRBV20-1,TRBJ2-3,15,many,NA,TGCAGTGCACCGGCCGAGGGGGTGAGCACAGATACGCAGTATTTT,CSAPAEGVSTDTQYF
TRBV4-2,TRBJ2-7,17,many,TRBD2,TGTGCCAGCAGCCAAGATACGACTAGCGGGGGGATCCACGAGCAGTACTTC,CASSQDTTSGGIHEQYF
TRBV2,TRBJ2-5,14,NA,NA,TGTGCCAGCAGCGATACAGGGACCCCTGGGACCCAGTACTTC,CASSDTGTPGTQYF
TRBV30,TRBJ2-6,14,many,NA,TGTGCCTGGAGTTTGAGCTCTGGGGCCAACGTCCTGACTTTC,CAWSLSSGANVLTF
TRBV10-3,TRBJ2-7,16,few,NA,TGTGCCATCAGTGAGTGGGGGACCGCGTCCTACTACGAGCAGTACTTC,CAISEWGTASYYEQYF
TRBV5-1,TRBJ1-5,16,many,TRBD1,TGCGCCAGCAGCTTTACCGGGACAGAAGACAATCAGCCCCAGCATTTT,CASSFTGTEDNQPQHF
TRBV7-2,TRBJ2-2,14,NA,TRBD2,TGTGCCAGCAGCTCTACTAGCGGGGGCGGGGAGCTGTTTTTT,CASSSTSGGGELFF
TRBV4-1,TRBJ2-1,17,many,TRBD2,TGCGCCAGCAGCCCACACCCCGGGACTAGCTCTGGGAATGAGCAGTTCTTC,CASSPHPGTSSGNEQFF
TRBV7-2,TRBJ1-1,13,many,NA,TGTGCCAGCAGCCCTAGACAGCTCCCTGAAGCTTTCTTT,CASSPRQLPEAFF
TRBV12-3/TRBV12-4,TRBJ1-2,15,NA,NA,NA,CASSSSTGATSGYTF
TRBV14,TRBJ2-7,15,NA,NA,TGTGCCTGCACAAAAAATTCCGGGACACACTACGAGCAGTACTTC,CACTKNSGTHYEQYF
TRBV7-9,TRBJ2-7,13,few,TRBD2,TGTGCCAGCAGCCGACTAGCGTTCCACGAGCAGTACTTC,CASSRLAFHEQYF
TRBV29-1,TRBJ2-7,15,NA,NA,TGCAGCGTTGAAGAGGCCGGGCGCAGCTCCTACGAGCAGTACTTC,CSVEEAGRSSYEQYF
TRBV12-3/TRBV12-4,TRBJ1-2,14,many,NA,TGTGCCAGCAGTTTAGGGGGACTTGGTTATGGCTACACCTTC,CASSLGGLGYGYTF
TRBV5-1,TRBJ1-4,16,many,NA,TGCGCCAGCAGCAGGGGGACGGGTGCAACTAATGAAAAACTGTTTTTT,CASSRGTGATNEKLFF
TRBV20-1,TRBJ2-2,12,many,NA,TGCAGTGCTACCCGCGTCGCCGGGGAGCTGTTTTTT,CSATRVAGELFF
TRBV5-4,TRBJ1-1,12,many,NA,TGTGCCAGCCACCGGGGGAACACTGAAGCTTTCTTT,CASHRGNTEAFF
TRBV7-2,TRBJ2-3,16,few,NA,TGTGCCAGCAGCTTAGTGGGGCGGGCGGGGCCAGATACGCAGTATTTT,CASSLVGRAGPDTQYF
TRBV5-4,TRBJ2-3,16,NA,TRBD2,TGTGCCAGCAGCCCAGCTACTAGCGGGGGCAGAGATACGCAGTATTTT,CASSPATSGGRDTQYF
TRBV12-3/TRBV12-4,TRBJ2-1,15,many,TRBD2,TGTGCCAGCAGTTTTGCGGGGGGGGCATACAATGAGCAGTTCTTC,CASSFAGGAYNEQFF
TRBV18,TRBJ1-2,14,many,NA,TGTGCCAGCTCACCTTCGGGTCAGGGGTATGGCTACACCTTC,CASSPSGQGYGYTF
TRBV15,TRBJ2-3,13,NA,NA,TGTGCCACCAGCAGAGAGCGGGCTTTCGCGCAGTATTTT,CATSRERAFAQYF
TRBV27,TRBJ1-1,13,many,NA,TGTGCCAGCAGTTTCAGGGATAACACTGAAGCTTTCTTT,CASSFRDNTEAFF
TRBV29-1,TRBJ1-5,14,few,TRBD1,TGCAGCGTTGTGGGACAGGGTTACAATCAGCCCCAGCATTTT,CSVVGQGYNQPQHF
TRBV20-1,TRBJ2-1,10,NA,NA,TGCAGTGCTAGTTTGGGTGAGCAGTTCTTC,CSASLGEQFF
TRBV12-3/TRBV12-4,TRBJ1-1,13,NA,TRBD1,TGCGCCAGCAGTGGGACAGGGTACACTGAAGCTTTCTTT,CASSGTGYTEAFF
TRBV5-1,TRBJ2-7,17,many,TRBD2,TGCGCCAGCAGCGATAGGACTAGCGGGATATTCCGGTACGAGCAGTACTTC,CASSDRTSGIFRYEQYF
TRBV7-9,TRBJ2-3,17,few,TRBD1,TGTGCCAGCAGTACACCGGACCGGGACAGGGGTCCAGATACGCAGTATTTT,CASSTPDRDRGPDTQYF
TRBV5-1,TRBJ1-1,15,many,NA,TGCGCCAGCAGCTTAACTGACAGGTCGGACACTGAAGCTTTCTTT,CASSLTDRSDTEAFF
TRBV5-1,TRBJ2-7,14,many,TRBD1,TGCGCCAGCAGCTTGGGAGGGACAGAGTACGAGCAGTACTTC,CASSLGGTEYEQYF